A selection of T cell receptor beta chains follows, all from one sample in a study of T cell repertoires in cytomegalovirus infection. MiXCR was run by TCRdb on the reads, yielding one entry per CDR3 protein. Among 250,000 to 300,000 distinct CDR3 sequences, about 23% were seen once, and the ten largest hold about 15%. Material for sequencing was PBMCs. These receptors were collected from a human donor in good health (CMV status not recorded). Some clones in this sample may be carry-over from other donors' samples. CDR3s include the opening cysteine and the closing phenylalanine or tryptophan. A D gene is named only where the DNA matches it firmly. Rows give clone size only sometimes, using once, few, many, or a class for an expanded clone.

size	V	D	J	DNA	CDR3
few	TRBV2	.	TRBJ1-1	TGTGTCAGTGAACTGAACACTGAAGCTTTCTTT	CVSELNTEAFF
.	TRBV28	.	TRBJ2-7	TGTGCCAGCATCCGTGGGAATACGAACGAGCAGTACTTC	CASIRGNTNEQYF
few	TRBV7-3	.	TRBJ2-5	TGTGCCAGCAGCCCCCAGGGTTTACAAGAGACCCAGTACTTC	CASSPQGLQETQYF
.	TRBV6-5	TRBD1	TRBJ1-4	TGTGCCAGCAGTTACCGGGCAGGGGGGAATAATGAAAAACTGTTTTTT	CASSYRAGGNNEKLFF
few	TRBV28	TRBD1	TRBJ1-4	TGTGCCAGCAGTTTACCGACAGGGAGTGCGGAAAAACTGTTTTTT	CASSLPTGSAEKLFF
many	TRBV7-2	.	TRBJ2-2	TGTGCCAGCAGCTTTAAGGCTTCGAACACCGGGGAGCTGTTTTTT	CASSFKASNTGELFF
.	TRBV29-1	TRBD1	TRBJ2-1	TGCAGCGTGGTCGACAGGGGATTCAACAATGAGCAGTTCTTC	CSVVDRGFNNEQFF
many	TRBV7-8	TRBD1	TRBJ1-2	TGTGCCAGCAGCTGGACAGGGGGCGGCGGTGGCTACACCTTC	CASSWTGGGGGYTF
.	TRBV5-5	TRBD2	TRBJ2-1	TGTGCCAGCAGCTCGGGACTAGCGGGGGGTTACAATGAGCAGTTCTTC	CASSSGLAGGYNEQFF
few	TRBV29-1	TRBD2	TRBJ2-1	TGCAGCGTTGTGCCGGGGACTAGCGGGAGTAATGAGCAGTTCTTC	CSVVPGTSGSNEQFF
few	TRBV3-1	TRBD2	TRBJ2-7	TGTGCCAGCACCAACGGGGCTAGCGGTACCTACGAGCAGTACTTC	CASTNGASGTYEQYF
.	TRBV28	.	TRBJ2-5	TGTGCCAGCAGGGATCCGTTTTGGACCCAGTACTTC	CASRDPFWTQYF
many	TRBV7-2	TRBD2	TRBJ2-1	TGTGCCAGCAGCTTAGTGAAGCGGGGGTACAATGAGCAGTTCTTC	CASSLVKRGYNEQFF
many	TRBV11-2	TRBD2	TRBJ2-1	TGTGCCAGCAGCTTAGGAGGTCTAGCGGGGGGGTACAATGAGCAGTTCTTC	CASSLGGLAGGYNEQFF
.	TRBV19	.	TRBJ2-1	TGTGCCAGTAGTATTGGCGCAGGGAGATACAATGAGCAGTTCTTC	CASSIGAGRYNEQFF
.	TRBV28	.	TRBJ2-7	TGTGCCAGCAGCCCCTCGGCAGGGGCTTTCTACGAGCAGTACTTC	CASSPSAGAFYEQYF
.	TRBV2	.	TRBJ1-6	TGTGCCAGCAAAGCCGACAGCTTGAATAATTCACCCCTCCACTTT	CASKADSLNNSPLHF
.	TRBV5-4	.	TRBJ2-5	TGTGCCAGCAGGGCTGACAGGTACCAAGAGACCCAGTACTTC	CASRADRYQETQYF
.	TRBV7-9	.	TRBJ2-3	TGTGCCAGCAGCTTTGACTTAACAGATACGCAGTATTTT	CASSFDLTDTQYF
few	TRBV29-1	.	TRBJ2-5	TGCAGCGTTGAAATCGAAGAAGAGACCCAGTACTTC	CSVEIEEETQYF
.	TRBV6-2/TRBV6-3	.	TRBJ1-1	TGTGCCAGCAGTTACGGGGGCCCGAACACTGAAGCTTTCTTT	CASSYGGPNTEAFF
.	TRBV25-1	.	TRBJ1-5	TGTGCCAGCAGGGTCGGCAATCAGCCCCAGCATTTT	CASRVGNQPQHF
.	TRBV15	TRBD1	TRBJ2-3	TGTGCCATACAGGGGGCTTACACAGATACGCAGTATTTT	CAIQGAYTDTQYF
few	TRBV7-3	TRBD1	TRBJ2-1	TGTGCCAGCAGCCGCGACTCGGGACAGGGGGCGCGTAATGAGCAGTTCTTC	CASSRDSGQGARNEQFF
.	TRBV2	.	TRBJ1-5	TGTGCCAGCACCCCGTCTGGCAATCAGCCCCAGCATTTT	CASTPSGNQPQHF
.	TRBV5-6	.	TRBJ2-7	TGTGCCAGCAGTAAACCGACAGTCTCCTACGAGCAGTACTTC	CASSKPTVSYEQYF
.	TRBV5-1	TRBD1	TRBJ2-2	TGCGCCAGCAGCACGGGACAGGGACGTACCGGGGAGCTGTTTTTT	CASSTGQGRTGELFF
.	TRBV6-2/TRBV6-3	TRBD1	TRBJ2-1	TGTGCCAGCAGTTACCGTAGACAGGGGAAAAATGAGCAGTTCTTC	CASSYRRQGKNEQFF
.	TRBV5-4	.	TRBJ2-6	TGTGCCAGCAGCTTGGTCCTTAGCAGCTCTGGGGCCAACGTCCTGACTTTC	CASSLVLSSSGANVLTF
.	TRBV5-1	TRBD1	TRBJ1-1	TGCGCCAGCAGCTTGGGTGACAGGGCACACACTGAAGCTTTCTTT	CASSLGDRAHTEAFF
.	TRBV6-1	TRBD1	TRBJ1-5	TGTGCCAGCAGCCGGGACAGGGGATCGGGGCAGCCCCAGCATTTT	CASSRDRGSGQPQHF
many	TRBV7-2	.	TRBJ1-6	TGTGCCAGCAGTTTAGCCCGACAGAGCTCCTATAATTCACCCCTCCACTTT	CASSLARQSSYNSPLHF
many	TRBV7-8	TRBD2	TRBJ2-7	TGTGCCAGCAGCCAGTGGACTAGCGGTGCCTACGAGCAGTACTTC	CASSQWTSGAYEQYF
many	TRBV12-3/TRBV12-4	TRBD1	TRBJ1-1	TGTGCCAGCAGTCCGCAGGGACAGGGGGCCACTGAAGCTTTCTTT	CASSPQGQGATEAFF
many	TRBV5-5	TRBD2	TRBJ2-5	TGTGCCAGCAGCTTTACCGGTAGCGGGGGAAGAGAGACCCAGTACTTC	CASSFTGSGGRETQYF
few	TRBV28	TRBD1	TRBJ1-4	TGTGCCAGCAGTCTCCCCGGGACAGGGAGAAATGAAAAACTGTTTTTT	CASSLPGTGRNEKLFF
few	TRBV18	.	TRBJ2-3	TGTGCCAGCTCGGACACCTCGAGGACGCAGTATTTT	CASSDTSRTQYF
.	TRBV7-2	TRBD2	TRBJ2-1	TGTGCCAGCAGCTTATTGTCTAGCGGGATAGGTGAGCAGTTCTTC	CASSLLSSGIGEQFF
.	TRBV19	.	TRBJ1-1	TGTGCCAGTAGCTCGGCGCTGAACACTGAAGCTTTCTTT	CASSSALNTEAFF
few	TRBV5-1	TRBD1	TRBJ2-3	TGCGCCAGCAGCGTCGGACAGGCCGGTACGCAGTATTTT	CASSVGQAGTQYF
once	TRBV20-1	.	TRBJ2-1	TGCAGTGCTCCGGGGTGGACTGCCCCCAATGAGCAGTTCTTC	CSAPGWTAPNEQFF
many	TRBV11-2	.	TRBJ1-1	TGTGCCAGCAGCTTACTGGGGGGGGTGGGGAACACTGAAGCTTTCTTT	CASSLLGGVGNTEAFF
few	TRBV20-1	.	TRBJ1-1	TGCAGTGCTAGAGGGGGCATTGTCACTGAAGCTTTCTTT	CSARGGIVTEAFF
.	TRBV19	.	TRBJ2-2	TGTGCCAGTCAAAGGGAATTAGATTTTTACTCGAACACCGGGGAGCTGTTTTTT	CASQRELDFYSNTGELFF
.	TRBV7-8	.	TRBJ2-5	TGTGCCAGCAGCCCGGGATACCAAGAGACCCAGTACTTC	CASSPGYQETQYF
few	TRBV7-9	TRBD1	TRBJ2-5	TGTGCCAGCAGCCCTCCGACAGGGATCGAGACCCAGTACTTC	CASSPPTGIETQYF
.	TRBV5-1	.	TRBJ2-2	TGCGCCAGCAGCTTGGTTGGGGTTTACTCTGCGAACACCGGGGAGCTGTTTTTT	CASSLVGVYSANTGELFF
many	TRBV7-2	.	TRBJ2-3	TGTGCCAGCAGCTTTGGAGATACGCAGTATTTT	CASSFGDTQYF
few	TRBV5-1	.	TRBJ2-1	TGCGCCAGCAGCTTGGAAGGTGACTTCTATGAGCAGTTCTTC	CASSLEGDFYEQFF
.	TRBV12-3/TRBV12-4	.	TRBJ2-7	TGTGCCAGCAGTTTAGACACGGGCCCCATCTACGAGCAGTACTTC	CASSLDTGPIYEQYF
.	TRBV5-1	.	TRBJ2-2	TGCGCCAGCAGCTCCCAGGGGTTCGCCGGGGAGCTGTTTTTT	CASSSQGFAGELFF